This T cell receptor (beta chain) originates from a study of cytomegalovirus exposure and HLA in healthy donors. Turning to the study itself: In an earlier analysis, around 100 million unique TCR beta sequences were found from some 170 million T cells.

Broader study findings: A cluster of highly shared sequence variants was likely a sequencing artifact. In an earlier analysis, productive rearrangement rates for most beta V segments clustered near 87% or 30%.

The PCR ran on 60 Vbeta and 13 Jbeta primers. Method: immunoSEQ multiplex PCR; TCRdb's copy keeps in-frame clones and lacks some. The sample has approximately 170,000 clones; around three quarters are singletons. Comments on this clone: Its antigen is undetermined. This same CDR3 is encoded by further DNA sequences in the sample.

From germline, CDR1 is SQVTM and CDR2 ANQGSEA. The CDR3 runs 14 residues. Between the trimmed V and J ends, which lost 4 bases and 2 bases, there was a span of 11 bases. This sequence was found in a woman aged 40 to 55 in good health and CMV-seronegative. The source material was PBMCs. This sequence joins TRBV29-1 and TRBJ1-4; D is undetermined. CDR3 coding DNA: TGCAGCGTTGGCCGGGGATCGACTAATGAAAAACTGTTTTTT. Translation: CSVGRGSTNEKLFF. Complete variable domain (other parts from reference TRBV29-1 and TRBJ1-4): SAVISQKPSRDICQRGTSLTIQCQVDSQVTMMFWYRQQPGQSLTLIATANQGSEATYESGFVIDKFPISRPNLTFSTLTVSNMSPEDSSIYLCSVGRGSTNEKLFFGSGTQLSVL.